There are many counts of the clone carrying this T cell receptor (beta chain). Its matching antigen is unknown. The sample belongs to a study of human T cells and chemical hapten exposure. About the research overall: Small differences in pooled library volume mainly drove the variation in TCR yields per sample. General study results and limits: With DPC sensitization, TCRs exceeding 1 in 1000 frequency showed no change.

Trimming shortened V by 8 bases and J by 0 bases, and 12 bases separated the two germline ends. The CDR3 extends over 14 amino acids. The library tagged individual cDNA molecules with unique molecular identifiers. Under the authors' procedure: A per-sample median of around 100,000 TCRs was observed, with a range of about 20,000 to 700,000. TCRdb reprocessed the RACE reads with MiXCR, giving one entry per CDR3 protein. It is TCRdb's table, rather than the study itself, that gives the V and J calls and clone size. Here the sample spans 60,000 to 80,000 distinct CDR3 sequences, about 6% being singletons. Time point of the sample: healthy volunteer bleed at 6 weeks. From whole blood left unfractionated, total RNA was extracted.

The TCR comes from a female donor in good health. Some clones in this sample may be carry-over from other donors' samples. The sequencing input was whole blood. The V and J genes are TRBV12-3 or TRBV12-4 and TRBJ2-3; weak D call: TRBD2 (5 bases). CDR3 sequence: CASGRRPSTDTQYF. CDR3 coding DNA: TGTGCCAGCGGCCGGAGGCCCAGCACAGATACGCAGTATTTT.